The 29 T cell receptor beta chains listed next were all sequenced from one sample in a study of identical twins. TCRdb recomputed calls from the 5' RACE reads with MiXCR, one row per CDR3 protein. Of fewer than 800,000 distinct CDR3 sequences listed, roughly 7.1% were seen once; the top ten hold 1.5% to 2%. This same sample was also taken into another study, of yellow fever vaccine responses in identical twins.

Input material: PBMCs. The source of these receptors is a woman aged 18-29 years in good health.

This clonotype was counted a few times. V and J are TRBV7-9 and TRBJ2-7; no clear D gene. The V end was cut by 0 bases, the J end by 5 bases, with 11 bases between. In germline, CDR1 is SEHNR, CDR2 FQNEAQ (reference sequence). This CDR3 contains 14 residues. The DNA of the CDR3 is TGTGCCAGCAGCTTAGCGACAATCTTGAACGAGCAGTACTTC. Translated: CASSLATILNEQYF.

The gene calls are TRBV12-3 or TRBV12-4 and TRBJ1-3, with 7 bases fitting TRBD1. J gave up 5 bases and V 6 bases, and 7 bases lay outside the gene matches. The CDR3 loop spans 14 amino acids. The CDR3 is CASSPGQERNTIYF. CDR3 nucleotides: TGTGCCAGCAGCCCTGGACAGGAAAGAAACACCATATATTTT.

This clonotype has a count of ten or more. The V call is TRBV3-1, the J call TRBJ1-5, with D possibly being TRBD1 (6 bases). In germline, CDR1 is LGHDT, CDR2 YNNKEL (reference sequence). The V end was cut by 8 bases, the J end by 2 bases, with 13 bases between. The CDR3 has 14 residues. The chain's CDR3 is CASATGGGNQPQHF. CDR3 in DNA: TGTGCCAGCGCGACAGGAGGGGGCAATCAGCCCCAGCATTTT. The complete variable domain, with remaining parts taken from reference TRBV3-1 and TRBJ1-5, reads DTAVSQTPKYLVTQMGNDKSIKCEQNLGHDTMYWYKQDSKKFLKIMFSYNNKELIINETVPNRFSPKSPDKAHLNLHINSLELGDSAVYFCASATGGGNQPQHFGDGTRLSIL.

This chain links TRBV4-1 with TRBJ1-1, with D perhaps matching TRBD1 (5 bases). The CDR3 spans 16 residues. The germline CDR1 and CDR2 sequences are MGHRA and YSYEKL. V was cut by 4 bases and J by 0 bases, with 15 bases left in between. CDR3 coding DNA: TGCGCCAGCAGCCCCGGGCTGGGACGCATGAACACTGAAGCTTTCTTT. As protein: CASSPGLGRMNTEAFF.

This clonotype was counted at least ten times. CDR3 loop: CATSRGKTGSNQPQHF. CDR3 bases: TGTGCCACCAGCAGAGGCAAGACAGGGAGCAATCAGCCCCAGCATTTT. This sequence joins TRBV15 and TRBJ1-5; 7 nucleotides align to TRBD1. This CDR3 comprises 16 residues. With 1 base clipped from V and 1 base from J, the junction kept 4 bases outside the gene matches. Germline V gene lookup returns CDR1 LNHNV and CDR2 YYDKDF (reference sequence).

The chain recombines TRBV20-1 with TRBJ2-3, with a tentative D call TRBD2 (6 bases). Trimming removed 4 bases at V and 2 bases at J, with 13 bases between. The CDR3 length is 14 residues. Germline V gene data show CDR1 as DFQATT and CDR2 as SNEGSKA (reference sequence). CDR3 bases: TGCAGTGCTAAATTGGGGGGTAACACAGATACGCAGTATTTT. This sequence encodes CSAKLGGNTDTQYF.

The V call is TRBV28, the J call TRBJ2-1; 7 positions agree with TRBD2. The CDR3 has 13 amino acids. Germline V gives CDR1 MDHEN, CDR2 SYDVKM. The V gene end was trimmed by 10 bases and the J gene end by 6 bases; junction bases not matched to a gene: 9. The CDR3 region is CATLRDYRNEQFF. The CDR3 DNA reads TGTGCCACCCTCCGGGACTACCGCAATGAGCAGTTCTTC.

At least ten counts were recorded for this clonotype. The chain has TRBV5-1 and TRBJ2-1, with 10 bases aligning to TRBD2. Germline lookup yields CDR1 SGHRS and CDR2 YFSETQ. J was trimmed by 3 bases and V by 3 bases; bases with no gene match: 9. The CDR3 contains 17 residues. The CDR3 DNA sequence: TGCGCCAGCAGCTGGGGTGGACTAGCGGAGAACTACAATGAGCAGTTCTTC. It specifies CASSWGGLAENYNEQFF.

The chain is built from TRBV19 and TRBJ1-5; D is undetermined. Trimming took 8 bases from V and 5 from J, leaving 7 bases between them. This CDR3 comprises 11 residues. Germline-derived CDR1 and CDR2 are LNHDA and SQIVND (reference sequence). In nucleotides, the CDR3 is TGTGCCAGTGGCTTGGATCAGCCCCAGCATTTT. It translates to CASGLDQPQHF.

This clonotype has only a few counts. V is TRBV29-1 and J is TRBJ2-1, with TRBD2 identical over 11 bases. The J segment lost 8 bases and the V segment lost 6 bases, leaving 6 bases of the junction unmatched. This CDR3 has 13 amino acids. The germline gives CDR1 SQVTM, CDR2 ANQGSEA. The CDR3 sequence is CSVVAGGPHEQFF. DNA for the CDR3: TGCAGCGTCGTAGCGGGAGGGCCTCATGAGCAGTTCTTC.

The rearrangement uses TRBV27 and TRBJ2-7, with D possibly TRBD1 on 6 matching bases. The CDR3 extends over 13 amino acids. V shed 6 bases and J shed 0 bases, with 9 bases lying between them. Germline V gene sequence: CDR1 MNHEY, CDR2 SMNVEV (reference sequence). CDR3 in amino acids: CASRQQGSYEQYF. The CDR3 nucleotides are TGTGCCAGCAGGCAACAGGGCTCCTACGAGCAGTACTTC.

A few counts support this clonotype. V usage is TRBV9 and J usage is TRBJ2-3; D ambiguous. This CDR3 is 17 amino acids long. Germline V gene data show CDR1 as SGDLS and CDR2 as YYNGEE. Trimming took 1 base from V and 2 from J, leaving 17 bases between them. CDR3 loop: CASSVRANILYTDTQYF. CDR3 in DNA: TGTGCCAGCAGCGTAAGGGCGAACATCTTATACACAGATACGCAGTATTTT.

This clonotype was counted only a few times. CDR3 sequence: CASSQPQGIDEQYV. CDR3 DNA sequence: TGTGCCAGCAGCCAACCCCAGGGAATTGACGAGCAGTACGTC. The chain uses TRBV7-8 and TRBJ2-7, with D possibly matching TRBD1 (5 bases). The CDR3 sequence is 14 residues long. Germline V gives CDR1 SGHVS, CDR2 FQNEAQ. The germline V and J ends were trimmed by 5 bases and 5 bases, with 16 bases remaining between them.

This clonotype appeared a few times. The V gene is TRBV27, the J gene TRBJ2-1; D perhaps matches TRBD1 (6 bases). CDR1 and CDR2 (germline): MNHEY, SMNVEV (reference sequence). This CDR3 comprises 16 residues. Trimming shortened V by 6 bases and J by 2 bases, and 17 bases separated the two germline ends. The chain's CDR3 is CASRRWTESPYNEQFF. DNA for the CDR3: TGTGCCAGCAGGCGCTGGACAGAGAGTCCCTACAATGAGCAGTTCTTC.

The gene calls are TRBV3-1 and TRBJ2-7; D not certain. This CDR3 has 17 residues. Germline CDR1 LGHDT, CDR2 YNNKEL (reference sequence). The CDR3 sequence is CACSQGGGAGVIYEQYV. In DNA, the CDR3 is TGTGCCTGCAGCCAAGGTGGTGGTGCAGGAGTAATTTACGAGCAGTACGTC.

The table lists this clonotype with a few counts. V and J are TRBV10-1 and TRBJ2-7; D uncertain. The CDR3 totals 14 residues. CDR1 is WNHNN and CDR2 is SYGVQD in the germline V gene (reference sequence). Trimming cost V 6 bases and J 4 bases, with 16 bases left between them. The CDR3 loop reads CASSQRNPMYEQYF. The CDR3 bases are TGCGCCAGCAGCCAGAGGAACCCTATGTACGAGCAGTACTTC.

This clonotype was seen at least ten times. This chain joins TRBV5-6 and TRBJ2-2; the D gene is possibly TRBD2 (5 bases). The CDR3 is made up of 14 amino acids. The ends were cut back, 4 bases at V and 7 bases at J, with 14 bases in the middle. The germline V gene encodes CDR1 SGHDT and CDR2 YYEEEE. The CDR3 DNA reads TGTGCCAGCAGCCCGTTACTAGATTTCGGGGAGCTGTTTTTT. It encodes CASSPLLDFGELFF. The full variable domain, with the rest looked up from reference TRBV5-6 and TRBJ2-2, is DAGVTQSPTHLIKTRGQQVTLRCSPKSGHDTVSWYQQALGQGPQFIFQYYEEEERQRGNFPDRFSGHQFPNYSSELNVNALLLGDSALYLCASSPLLDFGELFFGEGSRLTVL.

This clonotype was recorded many times. The chain uses TRBV20-1 and TRBJ2-2; no definite D call. CDR1 and CDR2 from the germline V gene are DFQATT and SNEGSKA (reference sequence). There are 13 residues in the CDR3. Trimming took off 6 bases at V and 0 bases at J, with 8 bases between the two ends. The CDR3 is CSAPRANTGELFF. The CDR3, as DNA: TGCAGTGCCCCTAGGGCGAACACCGGGGAGCTGTTTTTT.

This clonotype was counted between two and nine times. This sequence joins TRBV7-2 and TRBJ1-6, with D possibly being TRBD1 (5 bases). CDR1 is SGHTA, CDR2 FQGNSA, per germline. The CDR3 runs to 12 residues. V was trimmed by 1 base and J by 14 bases, leaving 9 bases between them. DNA for the CDR3: TGTGCCAGCAGCTTAGGGCAGGGAGCCCTCCACTTT. It codes for CASSLGQGALHF.

This clonotype has at least ten counts. This chain links TRBV12-3 or TRBV12-4 with TRBJ2-2; D not certain. The CDR3 extends over 12 amino acids. Between the trimmed V and J ends, which lost 4 bases and 10 bases, there was a span of 10 bases. CDR3 sequence (DNA): TGTGCCAGCAGTTATTCGGCCACGGAGCTGTTTTTT. Translating gives CASSYSATELFF.

A few counts support this clonotype. The chain employs TRBV5-1 and TRBJ2-5, with no clear D. The germline gives CDR1 SGHRS, CDR2 YFSETQ. The V end was cut by 0 bases, the J end by 1 base, with 13 bases between. There are 16 residues in the CDR3. The CDR3 region has the DNA TGCGCCAGCAGCTTGGGGGTAGTAGTGGGCCAAGAGACCCAGTACTTC. It codes for CASSLGVVVGQETQYF. The full variable domain, in which reference TRBV5-1 and TRBJ2-5 provide the parts outside the CDR3, is KAGVTQTPRYLIKTRGQQVTLSCSPISGHRSVSWYQQTPGQGLQFLFEYFSETQRNKGNFPGRFSGRQFSNSRSEMNVSTLELGDSALYLCASSLGVVVGQETQYFGPGTRLLVL.

J is TRBJ2-7 and V is TRBV7-3; 7 nucleotides line up with TRBD2. CDR1 is SGHTA and CDR2 is FQGTGA in the germline V gene. With 6 bases clipped from V and 0 bases from J, the junction kept 2 bases outside the gene matches. The CDR3 is 13 residues long. In nucleotides, the CDR3 is TGTGCCAGCAGGGCTAGCGGCTCCTACGAGCAGTACTTC. Its protein product is CASRASGSYEQYF.

This clonotype turned up a few times. The chain recombines TRBV5-6 with TRBJ2-3; 13 positions match TRBD2. The V gene end was trimmed by 0 bases and the J gene end by 2 bases; junction bases not matched to a gene: 15. Germline CDR1 SGHDT, CDR2 YYEEEE. CDR3 length equals 21 residues. CDR3 nucleotides: TGTGCCAGCAGCTTGGACCCCGGGACTAGCGGGACCGAAAAAGACACAGATACGCAGTATTTT. Translated: CASSLDPGTSGTEKDTDTQYF.

The rearrangement uses TRBV12-3 or TRBV12-4 and TRBJ2-6; the match to TRBD1 covers 9 bases. The CDR3 sequence is 18 residues long. V trimming: 11 bases; J trimming: 3 bases; junction bases outside the gene matches: 17. The CDR3 DNA sequence: TGTGCCCTCTGTGGTCCGGGACAGGGTTGGTATGGGGCCAACGTCCTGACTTTC. This sequence encodes CALCGPGQGWYGANVLTF.

The table lists this clonotype with many counts. This chain links TRBV11-2 with TRBJ2-1; 8 bases match TRBD2. Trimming removed 6 bases from V and 3 bases from J; junction bases left unmatched: 7. Germline CDR1 SGHAT, CDR2 FQNNGV. This CDR3 contains 15 residues. CDR3 amino acids: CASRLLAGRYNEQFF. CDR3 coding DNA: TGTGCCAGCAGGCTCCTAGCGGGCCGCTACAATGAGCAGTTCTTC.

This clonotype has a handful of counts. This chain's CDR3 is CASSSTGGSTDTQYF. The CDR3 DNA sequence: TGCGCCAGCAGCTCTACAGGGGGGAGCACAGATACGCAGTATTTT. The V call is TRBV5-1, the J call TRBJ2-3, with 8 bases matching TRBD1. Germline V gene sequence: CDR1 SGHRS, CDR2 YFSETQ. With V trimmed by 3 bases and J by 0 bases, 3 bases remained unmatched. CDR3 length: 15 amino acids. Looking up the rest from reference TRBV5-1 and TRBJ2-3 gives the full variable domain: KAGVTQTPRYLIKTRGQQVTLSCSPISGHRSVSWYQQTPGQGLQFLFEYFSETQRNKGNFPGRFSGRQFSNSRSEMNVSTLELGDSALYLCASSSTGGSTDTQYFGPGTRLTVL.

The table lists this clonotype with many counts. The V gene is TRBV29-1, the J gene TRBJ1-3, with D perhaps matching TRBD1 (5 bases). With 7 bases removed from V and 0 bases from J, the gap between germline ends came to 13 bases. This CDR3 region has 14 residues. Germline CDR1 and CDR2: SQVTM and ANQGSEA. CDR3 coding DNA: TGCAGCGCCGAGACAGCCCTCTCTGGAAACACCATATATTTT. This encodes CSAETALSGNTIYF.

The rearrangement joins TRBV6-1 to TRBJ2-3; 7 bases match TRBD2. The ends lost 4 bases at V and 0 bases at J; junction bases unmatched: 13. Per germline, CDR1 MNHNS and CDR2 SASEGT. The CDR3 loop spans 18 amino acids. The CDR3 protein is CASSAHSGGGLSTDTQYF. The DNA for the CDR3 is TGTGCCAGCAGTGCTCATAGCGGCGGGGGACTTAGCACAGATACGCAGTATTTT.

In this sample, this clonotype turned up many times. This sequence joins TRBV29-1 and TRBJ2-2; 7 bases align to TRBD2. Looked up from germline, CDR1 is SQVTM and CDR2 is ANQGSEA. The length of the CDR3 is 16 residues. Germline trimming cut 5 bases from V and 5 bases from J; bases unmatched to any gene: 14. The CDR3 sequence is CSVFRPRRERTGELFF. As DNA, the CDR3 is TGCAGCGTTTTTCGTCCACGGCGGGAGAGGACCGGGGAGCTGTTTTTT.